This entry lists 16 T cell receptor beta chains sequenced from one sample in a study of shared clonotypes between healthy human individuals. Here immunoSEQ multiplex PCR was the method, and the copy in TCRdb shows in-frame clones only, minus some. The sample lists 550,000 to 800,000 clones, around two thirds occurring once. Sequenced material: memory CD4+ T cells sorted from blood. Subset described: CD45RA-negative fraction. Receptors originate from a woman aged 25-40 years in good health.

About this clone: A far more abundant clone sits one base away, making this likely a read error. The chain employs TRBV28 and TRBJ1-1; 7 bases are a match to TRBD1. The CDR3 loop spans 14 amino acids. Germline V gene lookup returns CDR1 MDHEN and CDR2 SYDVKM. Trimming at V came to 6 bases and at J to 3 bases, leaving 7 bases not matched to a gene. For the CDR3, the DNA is TGTGCCAGCAGACCAGGGGGGCGGGACACTGAAGCTTTCTTT. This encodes CASRPGGRDTEAFF.

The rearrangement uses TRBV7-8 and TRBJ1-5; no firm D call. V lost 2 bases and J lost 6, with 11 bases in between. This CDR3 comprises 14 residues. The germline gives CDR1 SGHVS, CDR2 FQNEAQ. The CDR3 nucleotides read TGTGCCAGCAGCTTACCTCCTGAGGGTCAGCCCCAGCATTTT. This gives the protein CASSLPPEGQPQHF.

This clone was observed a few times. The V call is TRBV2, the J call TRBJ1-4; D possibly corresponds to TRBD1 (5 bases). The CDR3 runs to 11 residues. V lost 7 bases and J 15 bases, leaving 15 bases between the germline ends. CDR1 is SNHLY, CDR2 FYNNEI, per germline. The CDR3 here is CASIWGGEVFF. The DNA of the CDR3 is TGTGCCAGCATATGGGGCGGAGAGGTGTTTTTT.

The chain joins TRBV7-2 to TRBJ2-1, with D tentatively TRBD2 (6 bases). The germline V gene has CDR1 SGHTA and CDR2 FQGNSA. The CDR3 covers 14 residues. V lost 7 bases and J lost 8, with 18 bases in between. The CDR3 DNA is TGTGCCAGCAAATCTGGGGGGAGTAGCGATGAGCAGTTCTTC. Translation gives CASKSGGSSDEQFF.

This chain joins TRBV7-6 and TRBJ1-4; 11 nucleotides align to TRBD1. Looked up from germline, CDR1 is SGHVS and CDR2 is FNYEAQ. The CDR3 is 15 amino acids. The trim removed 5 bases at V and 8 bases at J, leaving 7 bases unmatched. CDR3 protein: CASSPGQGAEEKLFF. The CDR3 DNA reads TGTGCCAGCAGCCCAGGACAGGGGGCAGAAGAAAAACTGTTTTTT. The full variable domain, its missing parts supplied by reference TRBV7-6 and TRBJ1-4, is GAGVSQSPRYKVTKRGQDVALRCDPISGHVSLYWYRQALGQGPEFLTYFNYEAQQDKSGLPNDRFSAERPEGSISTLTIQRTEQRDSAMYRCASSPGQGAEEKLFFGSGTQLSVL.

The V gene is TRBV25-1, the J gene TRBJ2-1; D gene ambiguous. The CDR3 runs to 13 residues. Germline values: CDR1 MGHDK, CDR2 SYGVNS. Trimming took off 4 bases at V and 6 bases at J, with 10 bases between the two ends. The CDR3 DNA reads TGTGCCAGCAGTGTGAGCCCCACCAATGAGCAGTTCTTC. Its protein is CASSVSPTNEQFF.

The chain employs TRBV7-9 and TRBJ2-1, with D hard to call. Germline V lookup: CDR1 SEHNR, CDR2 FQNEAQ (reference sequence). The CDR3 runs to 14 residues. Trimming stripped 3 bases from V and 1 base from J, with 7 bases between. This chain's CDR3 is CASSLGFSYNEQFF. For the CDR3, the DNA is TGTGCCAGCAGCTTGGGATTTTCCTACAATGAGCAGTTCTTC. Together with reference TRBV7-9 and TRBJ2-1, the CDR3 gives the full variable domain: DTGVSQNPRHKITKRGQNVTFRCDPISEHNRLYWYRQTLGQGPEFLTYFQNEAQLEKSRLLSDRFSAERPKGSFSTLEIQRTEQGDSAMYLCASSLGFSYNEQFFGPGTRLTVL.

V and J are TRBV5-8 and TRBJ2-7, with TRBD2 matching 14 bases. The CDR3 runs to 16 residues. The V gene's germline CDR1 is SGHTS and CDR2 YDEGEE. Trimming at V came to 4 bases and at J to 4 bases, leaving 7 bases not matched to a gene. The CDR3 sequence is CASSHAGTSGSYEQYF. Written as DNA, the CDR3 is TGTGCCAGCAGCCATGCCGGGACTAGCGGGAGTTACGAGCAGTACTTC.

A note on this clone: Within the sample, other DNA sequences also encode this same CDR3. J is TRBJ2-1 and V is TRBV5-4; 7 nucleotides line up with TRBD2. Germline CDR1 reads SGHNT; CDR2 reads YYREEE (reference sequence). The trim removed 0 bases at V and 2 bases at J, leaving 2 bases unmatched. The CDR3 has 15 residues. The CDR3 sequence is CASSLGSGPYNEQFF. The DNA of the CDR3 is TGTGCCAGCAGCTTGGGTAGCGGGCCCTACAATGAGCAGTTCTTC.

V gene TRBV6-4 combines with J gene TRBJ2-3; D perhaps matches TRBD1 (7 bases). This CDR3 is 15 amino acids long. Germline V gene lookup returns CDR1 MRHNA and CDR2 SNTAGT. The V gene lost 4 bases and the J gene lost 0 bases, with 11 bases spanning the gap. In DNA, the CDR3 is TGTGCCAGCAGTGCTCAGGGGGGTAGCACAGATACGCAGTATTTT. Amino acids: CASSAQGGSTDTQYF.

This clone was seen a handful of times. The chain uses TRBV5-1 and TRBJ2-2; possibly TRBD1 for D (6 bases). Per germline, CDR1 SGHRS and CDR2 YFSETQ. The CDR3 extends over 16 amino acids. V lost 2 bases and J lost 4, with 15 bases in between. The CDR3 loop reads CASSFNRDIGTGELFF. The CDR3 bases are TGCGCCAGCAGCTTCAACCGGGACATAGGCACCGGGGAGCTGTTTTTT. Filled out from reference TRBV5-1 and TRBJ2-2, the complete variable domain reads KAGVTQTPRYLIKTRGQQVTLSCSPISGHRSVSWYQQTPGQGLQFLFEYFSETQRNKGNFPGRFSGRQFSNSRSEMNVSTLELGDSALYLCASSFNRDIGTGELFFGEGSRLTVL.

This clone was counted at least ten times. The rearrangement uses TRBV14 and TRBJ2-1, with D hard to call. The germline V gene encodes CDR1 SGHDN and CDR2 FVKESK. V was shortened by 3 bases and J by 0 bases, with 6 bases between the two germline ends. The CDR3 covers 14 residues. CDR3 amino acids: CASSQNSSYNEQFF. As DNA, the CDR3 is TGTGCCAGCAGCCAGAACAGCTCCTACAATGAGCAGTTCTTC.

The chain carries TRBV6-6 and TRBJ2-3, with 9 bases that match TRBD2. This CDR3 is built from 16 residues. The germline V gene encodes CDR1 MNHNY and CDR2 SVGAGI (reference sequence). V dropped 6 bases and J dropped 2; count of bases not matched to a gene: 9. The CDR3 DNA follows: TGTGCCAGCAGGAAAGGGACTAGCCAATACACAGATACGCAGTATTTT. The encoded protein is CASRKGTSQYTDTQYF.

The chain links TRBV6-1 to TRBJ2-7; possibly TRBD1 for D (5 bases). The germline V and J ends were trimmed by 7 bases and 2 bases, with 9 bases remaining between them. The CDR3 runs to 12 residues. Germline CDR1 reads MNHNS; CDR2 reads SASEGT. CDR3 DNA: TGTGCCAGCAAAGGACAAACCTACGAGCAGTACTTC. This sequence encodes CASKGQTYEQYF.

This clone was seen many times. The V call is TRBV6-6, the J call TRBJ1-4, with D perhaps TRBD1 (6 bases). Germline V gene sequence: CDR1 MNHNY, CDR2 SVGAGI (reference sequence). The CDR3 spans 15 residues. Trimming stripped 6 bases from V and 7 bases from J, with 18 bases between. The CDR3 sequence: CASRMNRVAPEKLFF. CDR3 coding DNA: TGTGCCAGCAGGATGAACAGGGTGGCTCCTGAAAAACTGTTTTTT.

This CDR3 is CASSYEGYTEAFF. The CDR3 nucleotides are TGTGCCAGCAGTTACGAGGGATACACTGAAGCTTTCTTT. V is TRBV6-4 and J is TRBJ1-1; D gene uncertain. The CDR3 loop spans 13 amino acids. Trimming left V 5 bases short and J 3 bases short, with 10 bases between. CDR1 MRHNA and CDR2 SNTAGT come from the germline V gene.